This TCR beta chain was profiled in a study of blood T cell repertoires in COVID-19. CDR1 is MDHEN and CDR2 is SYDVKM in the germline V gene. CDR3 length: 16 amino acids. V lost 8 bases to trimming and J lost 4 bases, with 23 bases between them. Those enrolled in Seattle joined during active infection and were followed longitudinally afterward. Sequencing was performed with immunoSEQ multiplex PCR; in TCRdb, only in-frame clones are kept and a portion is missing. The table includes approximately 300,000 clones, approximately 85% detected once. This rearrangement joins TRBV28 to TRBJ1-2; D not resolved. The sequence was collected from a human donor with COVID-19, enrolled during active disease. The donor label of this sample is uncertain. Sequencing used peripheral blood. This CDR3 reads CASGLDPRAATYGYTF. The CDR3 bases are TGTGCCAGCGGACTGGACCCACGAGCGGCTACCTATGGCTACACCTTC.